This T cell receptor (beta chain) was observed in a study of OX40 agonist ivuxolimab in advanced cancers. Broadly, across the study: Ivuxolimab, which targeted the costimulatory receptor OX40 (CD134), was an agonistic, fully human IgG2 monoclonal antibody. Prior anti-PD-1, anti-PD-L1 or anti-CTLA-4 therapy was permitted, and checkpoint inhibitors had been received by roughly 40% of dose-escalation patients. Of the approximately 53 patients in dose escalation, about 20 had hepatocellular carcinoma, roughly 15 had melanoma, 9 had renal cell carcinoma and 9 had head and neck cancer. In the dose-escalation cohort, 70% to 85% of patients were male, and the mean age was roughly 56 years with a range of about 20 to 90. The purpose of peripheral TCRbeta sequencing was to test whether ivuxolimab changed TCR sequence diversity and led to clonal T-cell expansion. The monotherapy dose-escalation portion (N ≈ 52 patients) of the phase I ivuxolimab trial is reported in the paper. Intravenous ivuxolimab was administered to patients every 2 weeks at six dose levels: 0.01, 0.1, 0.3, 1.5, 3 and 10 mg/kg. Partial responses occurred in three dose-escalation patients: two with cutaneous melanoma and one with hepatocellular carcinoma. Results and caveats for the whole study, not just this receptor: In the 0.1-3.0 mg/kg groups, partial responders were among the patients with the lowest normalized peripheral clonal expansion, particularly in CD8+ T cells. Low levels of normalized T-cell clonal expansion were also shown by some nonresponding patients. Which antigens the clonally expanded peripheral T cells were specific for was not determined. After ivuxolimab, expanded clones were on average more numerous among CD8+ T cells than among CD4+ T cells. Clonal expansion of both CD4+ and CD8+ blood T cells was observed from baseline to week 6 at doses 0.1 to 3.0 mg/kg.

The trial excluded patients who had a history of autoimmune disease or who were on systemic immunosuppression. Peripheral blood for TCR sequencing was collected from all dose cohorts at baseline, on cycle 4 day 1, and on cycle 7 day 1. The samples were drawn from a first-in-human, open-label, multicenter phase I dose-escalation trial of ivuxolimab. Adults with locally advanced or metastatic melanoma, renal cell, hepatocellular, or head and neck squamous cell carcinoma were enrolled in the trial. CD4+ and CD8+ T cells were sorted separately from peripheral blood before TCR sequencing. Concerning this clone itself: Its target antigen remains unknown. Base qualities are not at hand, and no much larger clone is one base apart.

From its cysteine to its phenylalanine, the CDR3 spans 15 amino acids. Of all the DNA, just the CDR3 is kept, 45 bases in frame from base 1. Via the germline V gene, CDR1 is SNHLY and CDR2 FYNNEI. V is clipped by 2 bases and J by 5 bases, and the sequence between their germline boundaries is 13 bases long. Genomic DNA was isolated from the sorted cells so that the TCRbeta CDR3 region could be sequenced. The immunoSEQ Assay was used for sequencing of TCRbeta CDR3 regions. This immuneACCESS table, as held by TCRdb, lists in-frame sequences with V and J called but not all clones. Of the missing ones, under half trace to an unresolved V gene in checked studies; the others have no known cause. The sample records around 100,000 clones, 90% of which are singletons. The leading ten clones occupy just over 0.15% of the sample.

The receptor was isolated from an adult with an advanced solid tumor such as melanoma, head and neck, liver or kidney cancer. Sequenced here: CD4+ or CD8+ T cells sorted from blood, sampled in a trial of the OX40 agonist ivuxolimab. Rearrangement joined TRBV2 to TRBJ2-1, with the D gene call left open. The CDR3: CASSELGSSHNEQFF. In nucleotide form, the sequence is TGTGCCAGCAGTGAATTGGGATCCTCTCACAATGAGCAGTTCTTC.